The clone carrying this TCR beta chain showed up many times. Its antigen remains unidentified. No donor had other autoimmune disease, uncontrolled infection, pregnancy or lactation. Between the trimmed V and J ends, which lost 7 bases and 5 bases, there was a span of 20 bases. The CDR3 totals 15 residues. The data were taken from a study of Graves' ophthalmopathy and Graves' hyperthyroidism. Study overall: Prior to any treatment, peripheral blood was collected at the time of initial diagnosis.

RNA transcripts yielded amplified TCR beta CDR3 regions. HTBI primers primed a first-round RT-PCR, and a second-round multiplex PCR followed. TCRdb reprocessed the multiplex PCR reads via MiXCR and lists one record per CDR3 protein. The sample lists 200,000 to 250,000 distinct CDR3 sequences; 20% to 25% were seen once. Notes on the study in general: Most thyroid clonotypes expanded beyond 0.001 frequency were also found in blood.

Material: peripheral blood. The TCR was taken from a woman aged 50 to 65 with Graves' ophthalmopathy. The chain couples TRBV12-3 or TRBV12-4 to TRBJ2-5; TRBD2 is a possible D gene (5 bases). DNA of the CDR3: TGTGCCAGCATCACATCACTGGCGGGCGGGGAGACCCAGTACTTC. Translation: CASITSLAGGETQYF.